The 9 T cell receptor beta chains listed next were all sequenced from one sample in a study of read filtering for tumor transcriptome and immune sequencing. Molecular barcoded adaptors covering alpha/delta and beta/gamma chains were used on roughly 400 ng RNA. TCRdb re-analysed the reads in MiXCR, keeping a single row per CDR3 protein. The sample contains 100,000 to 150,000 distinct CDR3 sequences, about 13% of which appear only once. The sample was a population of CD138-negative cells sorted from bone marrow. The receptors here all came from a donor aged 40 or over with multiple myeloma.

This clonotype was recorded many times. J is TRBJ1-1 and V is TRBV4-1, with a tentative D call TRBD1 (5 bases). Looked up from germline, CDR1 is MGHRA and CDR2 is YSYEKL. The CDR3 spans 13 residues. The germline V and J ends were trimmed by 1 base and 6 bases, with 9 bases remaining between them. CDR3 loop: CASSQVRGAEAFF. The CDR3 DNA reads TGCGCCAGCAGCCAAGTTCGGGGGGCTGAAGCTTTCTTT.

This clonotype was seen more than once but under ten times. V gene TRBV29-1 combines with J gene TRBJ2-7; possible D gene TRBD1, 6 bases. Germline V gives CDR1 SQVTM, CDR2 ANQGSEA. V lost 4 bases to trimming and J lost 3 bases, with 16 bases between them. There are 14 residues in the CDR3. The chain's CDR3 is CSVVRPGQLYEQYF. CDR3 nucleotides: TGCAGCGTTGTACGCCCGGGACAACTCTACGAGCAGTACTTC.

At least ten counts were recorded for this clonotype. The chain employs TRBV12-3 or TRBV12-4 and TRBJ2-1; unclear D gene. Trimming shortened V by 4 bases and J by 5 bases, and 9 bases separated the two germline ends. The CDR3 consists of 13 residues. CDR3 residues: CASSSYVDNEQFF. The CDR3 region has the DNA TGTGCCAGCAGTTCGTACGTGGACAATGAGCAGTTCTTC.

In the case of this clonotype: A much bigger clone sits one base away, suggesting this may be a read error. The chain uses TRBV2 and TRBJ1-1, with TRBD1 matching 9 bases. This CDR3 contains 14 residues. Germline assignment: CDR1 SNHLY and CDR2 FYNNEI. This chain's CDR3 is CASPGTGSNAEAFF. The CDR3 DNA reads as TGTGCCAGCCCAGGGACAGGGTCGAACGCTGAAGCTTTCTTT.

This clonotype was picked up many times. The CDR3 DNA sequence: TGCGCCAGCCCTCTTGGACAGGGGGCCGCCGGGGAGCTGTTTTTT. Amino acids: CASPLGQGAAGELFF. The chain uses TRBV4-3 and TRBJ2-2; TRBD1 aligns across 11 bases. Germline CDR1 and CDR2: LGHNA and YSLEER. The CDR3 has 15 residues. Germline trimming cut 8 bases from V and 6 bases from J; bases unmatched to any gene: 8.

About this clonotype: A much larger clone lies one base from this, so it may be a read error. The CDR3 bases are TGTGCCAGCAGCTTACCAGGGTTAGGACAGCTCCAGCATTTT. Amino acid sequence: CASSLPGLGQLQHF. The chain joins TRBV7-9 to TRBJ1-5; D may be TRBD1 (6 bases). Germline V lookup: CDR1 SEHNR, CDR2 FQNEAQ (reference sequence). The length of the CDR3 is 14 residues.

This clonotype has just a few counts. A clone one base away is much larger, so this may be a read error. The CDR3 DNA reads as TGTGCCAGCAGCTTAGGCGGGAGGGCCCCTGGCGAGCAGTACTTC. Translation gives CASSLGGRAPGEQYF. This chain links TRBV7-9 with TRBJ2-7; TRBD2 matches at 9 bases. V gave up 1 base and J gave up 6 bases; unmatched junction bases: 7. The CDR3 has 15 amino acids. CDR1 and CDR2 from the germline V gene are SEHNR and FQNEAQ (reference sequence).

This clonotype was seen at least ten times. CDR3 residues: CSGLADNEQFF. CDR3 bases: TGCAGCGGACTAGCGGACAATGAGCAGTTCTTC. This chain links TRBV29-1 with TRBJ2-1, with 9 bases fitting TRBD2. Per germline, CDR1 SQVTM and CDR2 ANQGSEA. This CDR3 spans 11 amino acids. V trimming: 7 bases; J trimming: 5 bases; junction bases outside the gene matches: 0.

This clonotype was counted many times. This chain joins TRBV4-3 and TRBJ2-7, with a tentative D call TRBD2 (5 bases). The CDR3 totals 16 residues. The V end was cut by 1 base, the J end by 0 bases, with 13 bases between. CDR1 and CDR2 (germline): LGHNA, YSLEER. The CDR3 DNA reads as TGCGCCAGCAGCCAAGTGTGGAGAGGGCACTCCTACGAGCAGTACTTC. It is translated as CASSQVWRGHSYEQYF.